The clone carrying this T cell receptor (beta chain) has more than one count but fewer than ten. Its antigen is unidentified. This sample was taken from a study of post-analysis software for immune sequencing data. Broader study findings: Compared with controls, patients had more of 4 or 5 TRBV segments, including TRBV5-6, TRBV5-1 and TRBV20-1.

Prepared TCR beta cDNA libraries contained unique molecular identifiers. TCRdb re-called the PCR reads with MiXCR, one entry per CDR3 protein. Of more than 450,000 distinct CDR3 sequences in the sample, around 31% were seen once. V shed 0 bases, J shed 8 bases, and the junction held 3 bases outside the gene matches. The CDR3 totals 14 residues. Germline CDR1 reads SEHNR; CDR2 reads FQNEAQ (reference sequence). This chain uses TRBV7-9 with TRBJ1-2, with 10 nucleotides matching TRBD1. The origin of this receptor is a girl under 18 with multiple sclerosis. The specimen was blood. The CDR3 DNA is TGTGCCAGCAGCTTAGCAGGACAGGGGGTAGGCTACACCTTC. The encoded protein is CASSLAGQGVGYTF. The full variable domain, rest sourced from reference TRBV7-9 and TRBJ1-2, is DTGVSQNPRHKITKRGQNVTFRCDPISEHNRLYWYRQTLGQGPEFLTYFQNEAQLEKSRLLSDRFSAERPKGSFSTLEIQRTEQGDSAMYLCASSLAGQGVGYTFGSGTRLTVV.